This entry features one T cell receptor (beta chain) sequence. The antigen remains unidentified. V was cut by 4 bases and J by 4 bases, with 15 bases left in between. CDR1 is SGHRS, CDR2 YFSETQ, per germline. The CDR3 length is 15 residues. immunoSEQ v3.0 was run at survey level. Only in-frame clones appear in the TCRdb table, and some are missing; sequencing was by immunoSEQ multiplex PCR. The table records roughly 18,000 clones, roughly 90% of them present only once. The source of the sample is a study of long-term antiretroviral therapy in people with HIV. Findings and limits, study-wide: Among HIV repertoires, CDR3 length ranges were narrower than those of controls. Clones with expansion before ART led the repertoire at all time points.

The chain has TRBV5-1 and TRBJ2-1, with D perhaps given as TRBD1 or TRBD2 (6 bases each). The TCR comes from a woman in her thirties or forties with HIV. This specimen consisted of unsorted PBMCs, obtained 0.6 years after starting antiretroviral therapy. CDR3 sequence (DNA): TGCGCCAGCAGCCCCACAGGGACTCGTTACAATGAGCAGTTCTTC. Translation gives CASSPTGTRYNEQFF.